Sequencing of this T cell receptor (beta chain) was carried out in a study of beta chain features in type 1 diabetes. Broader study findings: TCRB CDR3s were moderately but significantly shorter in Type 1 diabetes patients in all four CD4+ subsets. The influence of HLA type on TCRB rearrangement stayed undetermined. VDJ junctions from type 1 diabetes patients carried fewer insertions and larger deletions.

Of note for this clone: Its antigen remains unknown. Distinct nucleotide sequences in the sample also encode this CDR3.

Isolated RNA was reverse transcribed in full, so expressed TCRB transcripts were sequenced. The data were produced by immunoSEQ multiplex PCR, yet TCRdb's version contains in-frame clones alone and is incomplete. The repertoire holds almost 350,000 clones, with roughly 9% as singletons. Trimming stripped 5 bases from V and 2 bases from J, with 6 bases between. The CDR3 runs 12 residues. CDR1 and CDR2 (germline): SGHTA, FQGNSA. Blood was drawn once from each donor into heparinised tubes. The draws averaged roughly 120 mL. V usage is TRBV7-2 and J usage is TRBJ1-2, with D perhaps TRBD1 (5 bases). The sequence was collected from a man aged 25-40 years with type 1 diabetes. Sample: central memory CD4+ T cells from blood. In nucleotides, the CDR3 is TGTGCCAGCAGCCCAGGGAACTATGGCTACACCTTC. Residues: CASSPGNYGYTF.